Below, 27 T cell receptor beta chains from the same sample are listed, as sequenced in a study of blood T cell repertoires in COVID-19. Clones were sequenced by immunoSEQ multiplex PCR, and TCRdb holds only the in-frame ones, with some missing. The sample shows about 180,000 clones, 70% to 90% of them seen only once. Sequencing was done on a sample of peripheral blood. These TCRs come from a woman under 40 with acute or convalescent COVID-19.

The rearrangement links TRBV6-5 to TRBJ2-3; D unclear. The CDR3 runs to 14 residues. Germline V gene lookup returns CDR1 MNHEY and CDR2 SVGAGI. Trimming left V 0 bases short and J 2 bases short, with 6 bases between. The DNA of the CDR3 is TGTGCCAGCAGTTACTCTGGCCACACAGATACGCAGTATTTT. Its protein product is CASSYSGHTDTQYF.

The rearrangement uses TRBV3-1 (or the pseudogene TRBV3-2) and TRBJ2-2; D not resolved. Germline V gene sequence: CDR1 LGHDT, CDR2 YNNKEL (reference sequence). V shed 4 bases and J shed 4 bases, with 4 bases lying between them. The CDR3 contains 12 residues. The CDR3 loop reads CASSLSTGELFF. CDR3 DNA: TGTGCCAGCAGCCTCTCCACCGGGGAGCTGTTTTTT.

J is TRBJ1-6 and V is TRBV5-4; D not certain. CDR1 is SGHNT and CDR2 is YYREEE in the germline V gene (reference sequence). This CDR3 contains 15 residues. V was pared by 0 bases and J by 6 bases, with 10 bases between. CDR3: CASSLGAGFNSPLHF. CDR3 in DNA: TGTGCCAGCAGCTTGGGTGCGGGGTTTAATTCACCCCTCCACTTT.

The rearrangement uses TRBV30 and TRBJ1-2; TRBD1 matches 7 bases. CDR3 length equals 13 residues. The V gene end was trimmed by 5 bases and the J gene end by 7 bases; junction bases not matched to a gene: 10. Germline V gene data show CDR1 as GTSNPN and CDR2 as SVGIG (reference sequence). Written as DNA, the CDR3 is TGTGCCTGGTCCGGGACAGTAGTGTCTGGCTACACCTTC. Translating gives CAWSGTVVSGYTF.

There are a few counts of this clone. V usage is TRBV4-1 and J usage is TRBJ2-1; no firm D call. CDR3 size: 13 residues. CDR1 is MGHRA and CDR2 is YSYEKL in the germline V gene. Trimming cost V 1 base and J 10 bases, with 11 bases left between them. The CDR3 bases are TGCGCCAGCAGCCAAGTTTCTATTAAGGAGCAGTTCTTC. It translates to CASSQVSIKEQFF.

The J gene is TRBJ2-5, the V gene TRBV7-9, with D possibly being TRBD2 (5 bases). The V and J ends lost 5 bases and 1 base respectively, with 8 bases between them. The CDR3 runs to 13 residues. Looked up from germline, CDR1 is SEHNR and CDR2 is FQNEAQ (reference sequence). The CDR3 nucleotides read TGTGCCAGCAGCCGGGGAATCCAAGAGACCCAGTACTTC. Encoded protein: CASSRGIQETQYF.

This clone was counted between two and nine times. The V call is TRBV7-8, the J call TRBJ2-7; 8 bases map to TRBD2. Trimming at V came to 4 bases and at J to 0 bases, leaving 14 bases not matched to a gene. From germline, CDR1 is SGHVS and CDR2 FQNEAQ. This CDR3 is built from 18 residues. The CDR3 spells CASSSPGSGRLSSYEQYF. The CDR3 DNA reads TGTGCCAGCAGCTCCCCAGGGAGCGGGAGATTGAGCTCCTACGAGCAGTACTTC.

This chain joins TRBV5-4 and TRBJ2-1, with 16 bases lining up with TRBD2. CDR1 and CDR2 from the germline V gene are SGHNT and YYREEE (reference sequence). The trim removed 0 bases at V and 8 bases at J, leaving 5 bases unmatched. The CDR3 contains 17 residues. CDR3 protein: CASSLAGLAGGPYEQFF. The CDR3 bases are TGTGCCAGCAGCTTGGCGGGACTAGCGGGAGGGCCTTATGAGCAGTTCTTC. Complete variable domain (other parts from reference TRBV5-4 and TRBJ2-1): ETGVTQSPTHLIKTRGQQVTLRCSSQSGHNTVSWYQQALGQGPQFIFQYYREEENGRGNFPPRFSGLQFPNYSSELNVNALELDDSALYLCASSLAGLAGGPYEQFFGPGTRLTVL.

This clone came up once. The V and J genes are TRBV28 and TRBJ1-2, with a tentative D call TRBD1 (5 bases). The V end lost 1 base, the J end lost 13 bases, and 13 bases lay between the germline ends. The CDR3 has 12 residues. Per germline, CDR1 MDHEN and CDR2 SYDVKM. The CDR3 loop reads CASSLSGPGSTF. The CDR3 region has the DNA TGTGCCAGCAGTTTATCAGGCCCAGGGTCCACCTTC.

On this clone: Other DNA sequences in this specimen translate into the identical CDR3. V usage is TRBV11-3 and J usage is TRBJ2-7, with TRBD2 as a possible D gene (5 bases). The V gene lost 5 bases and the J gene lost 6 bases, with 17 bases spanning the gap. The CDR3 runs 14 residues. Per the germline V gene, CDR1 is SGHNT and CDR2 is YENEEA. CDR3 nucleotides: TGTGCCAGCAGCCTGGGCGGGCCTCCTCCCGAGCAGTACTTC. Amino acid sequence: CASSLGGPPPEQYF.

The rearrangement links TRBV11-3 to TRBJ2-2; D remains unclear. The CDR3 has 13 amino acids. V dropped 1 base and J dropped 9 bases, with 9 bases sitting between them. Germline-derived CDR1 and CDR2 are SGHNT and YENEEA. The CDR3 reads CASSLGSGWELFF. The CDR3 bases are TGTGCCAGCAGCTTAGGATCAGGCTGGGAGCTGTTTTTT.

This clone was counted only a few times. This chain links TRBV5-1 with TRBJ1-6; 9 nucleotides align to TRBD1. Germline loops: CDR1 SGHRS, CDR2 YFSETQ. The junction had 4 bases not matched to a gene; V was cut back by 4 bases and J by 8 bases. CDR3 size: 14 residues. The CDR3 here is CASSLRTGDSPLHF. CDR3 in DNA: TGCGCCAGCAGCCTGCGGACAGGGGATTCACCCCTCCACTTT.

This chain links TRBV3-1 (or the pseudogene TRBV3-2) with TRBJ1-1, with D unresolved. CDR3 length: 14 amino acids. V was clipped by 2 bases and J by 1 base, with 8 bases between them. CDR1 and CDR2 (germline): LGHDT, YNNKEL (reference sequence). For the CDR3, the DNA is TGTGCCAGCAGCCAAACTTATAAGAACACTGAAGCTTTCTTT. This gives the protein CASSQTYKNTEAFF.

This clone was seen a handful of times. The CDR3 nucleotides read TGTGCCAGCAGCCAAGGGACTACGTCCTACGAGCAGTACTTC. It codes for CASSQGTTSYEQYF. This sequence joins TRBV3-1 (or the pseudogene TRBV3-2) and TRBJ2-7; a weak D match, TRBD2 (6 bases). This CDR3 spans 14 amino acids. Germline V gives CDR1 LGHDT, CDR2 YNNKEL (reference sequence). Trimming removed 1 base from V and 1 base from J, with 8 bases in between.

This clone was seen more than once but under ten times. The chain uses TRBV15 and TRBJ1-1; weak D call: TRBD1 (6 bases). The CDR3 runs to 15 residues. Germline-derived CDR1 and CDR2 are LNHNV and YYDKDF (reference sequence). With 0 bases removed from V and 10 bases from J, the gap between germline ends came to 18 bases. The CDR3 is CATSRDYSRVQGAFF. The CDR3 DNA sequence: TGTGCCACCAGCAGAGATTATAGCAGAGTACAGGGAGCTTTCTTT.

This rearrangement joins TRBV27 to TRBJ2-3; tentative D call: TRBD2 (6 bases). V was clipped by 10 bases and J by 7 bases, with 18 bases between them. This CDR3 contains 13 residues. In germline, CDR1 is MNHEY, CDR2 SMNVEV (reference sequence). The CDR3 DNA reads TGTGCCACTTCCGGGACTCCATTAAATACGCAGTATTTT. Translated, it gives CATSGTPLNTQYF.

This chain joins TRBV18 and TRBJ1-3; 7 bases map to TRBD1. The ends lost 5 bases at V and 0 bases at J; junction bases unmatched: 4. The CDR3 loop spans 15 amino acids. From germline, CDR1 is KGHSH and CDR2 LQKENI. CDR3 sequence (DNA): TGTGCCAGCTCATCTGGGACAGTCTCTGGAAACACCATATATTTT. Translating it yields CASSSGTVSGNTIYF.

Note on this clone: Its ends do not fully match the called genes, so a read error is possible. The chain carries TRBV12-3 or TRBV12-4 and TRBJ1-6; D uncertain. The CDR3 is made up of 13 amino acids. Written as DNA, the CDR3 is TGTGCCAGCAGCGATGACTATACTTCACCCCTCCACTTT. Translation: CASSDDYTSPLHF.

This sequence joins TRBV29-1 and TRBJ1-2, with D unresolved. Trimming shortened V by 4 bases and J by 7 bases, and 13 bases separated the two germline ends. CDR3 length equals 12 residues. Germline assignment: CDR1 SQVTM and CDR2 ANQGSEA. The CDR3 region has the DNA TGCAGCGTTGGGGCTAATTTGTTTGGCTACACCTTC. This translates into CSVGANLFGYTF.

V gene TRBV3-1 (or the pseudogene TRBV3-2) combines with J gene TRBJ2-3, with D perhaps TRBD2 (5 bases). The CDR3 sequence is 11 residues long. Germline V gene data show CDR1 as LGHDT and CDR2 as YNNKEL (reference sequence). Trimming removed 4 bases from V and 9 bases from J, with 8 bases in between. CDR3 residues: CASSRRHTQYF. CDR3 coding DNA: TGTGCCAGCAGCCGGAGGCACACGCAGTATTTT.

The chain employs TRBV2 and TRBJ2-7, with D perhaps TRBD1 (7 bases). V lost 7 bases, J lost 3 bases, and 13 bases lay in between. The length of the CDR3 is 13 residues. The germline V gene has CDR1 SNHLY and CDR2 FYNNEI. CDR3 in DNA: TGTGCCAGCAATCAGGGGGGAGTCTACGAGCAGTACTTC. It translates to CASNQGGVYEQYF.

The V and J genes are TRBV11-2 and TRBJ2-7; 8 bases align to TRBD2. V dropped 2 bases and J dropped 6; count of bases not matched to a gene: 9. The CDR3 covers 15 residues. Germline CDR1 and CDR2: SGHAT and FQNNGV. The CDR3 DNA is TGTGCCAGCAGCTTAATGACTACAGCGGGGGCCGAGCAGTACTTC. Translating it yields CASSLMTTAGAEQYF.

The CDR3 loop reads CASSLSLPGANVLTF. CDR3 nucleotides: TGTGCCAGCAGTTTATCACTTCCTGGGGCCAACGTCCTGACTTTC. This sequence joins TRBV27 and TRBJ2-6; D is ambiguous. Germline V gene lookup returns CDR1 MNHEY and CDR2 SMNVEV (reference sequence). The CDR3 covers 15 residues. Trimming pared 0 bases from V and 2 bases from J, leaving 5 bases between.

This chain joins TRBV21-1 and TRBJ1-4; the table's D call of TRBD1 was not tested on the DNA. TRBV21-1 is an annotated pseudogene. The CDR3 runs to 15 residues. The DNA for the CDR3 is TGTGCCAGCAGGGGGGACAGGTACTATAATGAAAAACTGTTTTTT. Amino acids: CASRGDRYYNEKLFF.

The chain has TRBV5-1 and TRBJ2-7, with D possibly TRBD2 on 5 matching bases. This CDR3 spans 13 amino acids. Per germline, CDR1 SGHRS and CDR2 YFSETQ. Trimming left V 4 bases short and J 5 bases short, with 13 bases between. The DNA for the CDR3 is TGCGCCAGCAGCGGCGGGCGTGGGGACGAGCAGTACTTC. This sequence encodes CASSGGRGDEQYF.

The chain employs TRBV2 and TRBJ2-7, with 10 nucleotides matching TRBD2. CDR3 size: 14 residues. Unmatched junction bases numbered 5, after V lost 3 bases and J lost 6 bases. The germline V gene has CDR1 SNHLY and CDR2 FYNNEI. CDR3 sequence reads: CASSESGRASEQYF. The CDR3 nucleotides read TGTGCCAGCAGTGAGAGCGGGAGGGCATCCGAGCAGTACTTC.

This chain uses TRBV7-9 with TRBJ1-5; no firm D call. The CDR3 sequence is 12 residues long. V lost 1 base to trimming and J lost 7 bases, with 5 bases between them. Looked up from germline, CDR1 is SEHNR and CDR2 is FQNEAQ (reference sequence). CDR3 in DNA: TGTGCCAGCAGCTTAGGAGAGCAGCCCCAGCATTTT. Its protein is CASSLGEQPQHF. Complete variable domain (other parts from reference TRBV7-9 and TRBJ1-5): DTGVSQNPRHKITKRGQNVTFRCDPISEHNRLYWYRQTLGQGPEFLTYFQNEAQLEKSRLLSDRFSAERPKGSFSTLEIQRTEQGDSAMYLCASSLGEQPQHFGDGTRLSIL.